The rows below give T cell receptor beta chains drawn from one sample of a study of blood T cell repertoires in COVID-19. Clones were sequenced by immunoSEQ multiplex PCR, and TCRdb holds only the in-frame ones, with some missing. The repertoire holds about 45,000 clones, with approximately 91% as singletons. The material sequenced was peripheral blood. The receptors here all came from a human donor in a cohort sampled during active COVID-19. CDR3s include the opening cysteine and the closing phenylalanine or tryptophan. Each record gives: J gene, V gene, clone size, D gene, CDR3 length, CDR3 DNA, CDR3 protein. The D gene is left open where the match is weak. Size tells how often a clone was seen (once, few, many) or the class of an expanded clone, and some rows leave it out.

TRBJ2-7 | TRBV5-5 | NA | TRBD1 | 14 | TGTGCCAGCAGCCCGACAGGGACCCCCTACGAGCAGTACTTC | CASSPTGTPYEQYF
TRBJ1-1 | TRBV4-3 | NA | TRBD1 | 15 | TGCGCCAGCAGATCACGGACAGGGGGATCAGGTGAAGCTTTCTTT | CASRSRTGGSGEAFF
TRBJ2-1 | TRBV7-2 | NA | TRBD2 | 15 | TGTGCCAGCAGCGGGTCGGGGGGGCGTTTCTATGAGCAGTTCTTC | CASSGSGGRFYEQFF
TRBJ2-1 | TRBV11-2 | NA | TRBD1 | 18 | TGTGCCAGCAGCTTGCCCAGGCAGGGGGAATTTACCTACAATGAGCAGTTCTTC | CASSLPRQGEFTYNEQFF
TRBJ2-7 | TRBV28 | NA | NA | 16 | TGTGCCAGCAGTTCCACCGGGACTCACAAGTCCTACGAGCAGTACTTC | CASSSTGTHKSYEQYF
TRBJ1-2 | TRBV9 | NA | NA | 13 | TGTGCCAGCAGCGTAGGATCGGGGGATGGCTACACCTTC | CASSVGSGDGYTF
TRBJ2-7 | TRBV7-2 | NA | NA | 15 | TGTGCCAGCAGCTCCCGAGCGGGCACCTACTACGAGCAGTACTTC | CASSSRAGTYYEQYF
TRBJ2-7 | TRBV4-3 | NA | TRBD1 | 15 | TGCGCCAGCAGCCAAGATAGAGGGGGCGCGTACGAGCAGTACTTC | CASSQDRGGAYEQYF
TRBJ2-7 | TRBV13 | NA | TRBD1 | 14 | TGTGCCAGCAGCTTAGGGACAGGGGCCTACGAGCAGTACTTC | CASSLGTGAYEQYF
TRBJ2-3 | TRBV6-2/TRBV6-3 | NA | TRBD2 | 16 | TGTGCCAGCAGTTTCCCCCTAGCGGGGGGGCTGGATACGCAGTATTTT | CASSFPLAGGLDTQYF
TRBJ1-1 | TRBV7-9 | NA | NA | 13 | TGTGCCAGCAGCGCCCGACAGGTCGATCAAGCTTTCTTT | CASSARQVDQAFF
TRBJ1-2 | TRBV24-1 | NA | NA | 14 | TGTGCCACCAGTGACATTCGGGATCCGCGAGGCTACACCTTC | CATSDIRDPRGYTF
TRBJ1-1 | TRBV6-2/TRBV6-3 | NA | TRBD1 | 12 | TGTGCCAGCAGTCAACAGGGGGCTCGAGCTTTCTTT | CASSQQGARAFF
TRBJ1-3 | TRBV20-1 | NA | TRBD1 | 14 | TGCAGTGCTAGTCCGACAGGGGCTGGAAACACCATATATTTT | CSASPTGAGNTIYF
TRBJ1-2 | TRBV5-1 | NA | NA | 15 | TGCGCCAGCAGCTTGGAGGTAATTCAGGGTTCTGGCTACACCTTC | CASSLEVIQGSGYTF
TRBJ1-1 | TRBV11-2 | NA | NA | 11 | TGTGCCAGCAGCTCTACAGGGCTAGCTTTCTTT | CASSSTGLAFF
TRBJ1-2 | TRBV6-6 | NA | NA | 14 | TGTGCCAGCAGTTACTCGATCGGGGGGGATGGCTACACCTTC | CASSYSIGGDGYTF
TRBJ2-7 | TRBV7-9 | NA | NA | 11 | TGTGCCAGCAGCTTGTCGGGGGAGCAGTACTTC | CASSLSGEQYF
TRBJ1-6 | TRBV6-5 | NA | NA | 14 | TGTGCCAGCAGTTACGGACAGAATAATTCACCCCTCCACTTT | CASSYGQNNSPLHF
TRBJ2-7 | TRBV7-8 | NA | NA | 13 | TGTGCCAGCAGCGCGACAGCTACCTACGAGCAGTACTTC | CASSATATYEQYF
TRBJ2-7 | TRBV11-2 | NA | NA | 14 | TGTGCCAGCAGCTTAATCAGGGGGGCGGGGGAGCAGTACTTC | CASSLIRGAGEQYF
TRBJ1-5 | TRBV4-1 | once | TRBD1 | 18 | TGCGCCAGCAGCCAAGACCCTAGGACAGGGGGAAGCAATCAGCCCCAGCATTTT | CASSQDPRTGGSNQPQHF
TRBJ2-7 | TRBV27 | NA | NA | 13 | TGTGCCAGCAGTTTCAGGACAAGCTACGAGCAGTACTTC | CASSFRTSYEQYF
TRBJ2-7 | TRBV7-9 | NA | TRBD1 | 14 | TGTGCCAGCAGCACTGGGACAGGGAGCTACGAGCAGTACTTC | CASSTGTGSYEQYF
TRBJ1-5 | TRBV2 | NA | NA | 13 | TGTGCCAGCAGTGACCGACACAATCAGCCCCAGCATTTT | CASSDRHNQPQHF
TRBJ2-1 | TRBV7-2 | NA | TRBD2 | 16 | TGTGCCAGCAGCTCTCAACTAGCGGGGATGGGGAATGAGCAGTTCTTC | CASSSQLAGMGNEQFF
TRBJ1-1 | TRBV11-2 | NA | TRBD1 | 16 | TGTGCCAGCAGCCATACAGCTCGGACAGGGTCCACTGAAGCTTTCTTT | CASSHTARTGSTEAFF
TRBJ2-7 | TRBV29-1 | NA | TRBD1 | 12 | TGCAGCGTTGGGGACAGCTCCTACGAGCAGTACTTC | CSVGDSSYEQYF
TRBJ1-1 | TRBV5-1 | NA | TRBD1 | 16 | TGCGCCAGCAGCTTTGGACAGGGTTTTTTGAGCACTGAAGCTTTCTTT | CASSFGQGFLSTEAFF
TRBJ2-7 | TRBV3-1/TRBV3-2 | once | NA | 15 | TGTGCCAGCAGCCAAGGGCCAGACACTGCCTACGAGCAGTACTTC | CASSQGPDTAYEQYF
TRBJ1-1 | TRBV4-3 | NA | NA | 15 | TGCGCCAGCAGCCTCACTCGGGGGATGAACACTGAAGCTTTCTTT | CASSLTRGMNTEAFF
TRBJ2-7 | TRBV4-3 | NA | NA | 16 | TGCGCCAGCAGCCAAGCTCGGCGAGCCCCCGGGTACGAGCAGTACTTC | CASSQARRAPGYEQYF
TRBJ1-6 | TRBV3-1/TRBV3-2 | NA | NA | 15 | TGTGCCAGCAGCGCGGGGAGCTCCTATAATTCACCCCTCCACTTT | CASSAGSSYNSPLHF
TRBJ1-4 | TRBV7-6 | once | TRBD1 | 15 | TGTGCCAGCAGCTACACAGGGGGCGGATTTGAAAAACTGTTTTTT | CASSYTGGGFEKLFF
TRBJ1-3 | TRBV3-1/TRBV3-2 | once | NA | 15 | TGTGCCAGCAGCTTCAAACGGGTCTCTGGAAACACCATATATTTT | CASSFKRVSGNTIYF
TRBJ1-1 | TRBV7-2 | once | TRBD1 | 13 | TGTGCCAGCAGCCGACAGGGGAACACTGAAGCTTTCTTT | CASSRQGNTEAFF